This T cell receptor (beta chain) was obtained from a study of PD-L1 blockade in urothelial cancer. Across the study: Analyses were performed on blood at 3 weeks after treatment start (the second dose) and at 6 weeks.

The templates were synthetic TCR analogs, and they were spiked into each PCR. TCRdb keeps only in-frame clones here, not all; method: immunoSEQ multiplex PCR. The sample has some 40,000 clones; around 90% are singletons. About this clone: Its specificity is not known.

Study conclusions and caveats: Enhanced expansion of tumor-associated blood clones at 3 weeks characterized durable-benefit patients.

Deletions cut 11 bases from V and 0 bases from J, with 20 bases between. The CDR3 sequence is 15 residues long. In germline, CDR1 is LNHDA, CDR2 SQIVND (reference sequence). Sequenced here: PBMCs, sampled around atezolizumab (anti-PD-L1) treatment. The clonotype was recovered from a man between 65 and 80 years old with urothelial cancer. This chain joins TRBV19 and TRBJ2-7, with D tentatively TRBD2 (5 bases). The CDR3: CAFREEDRNSYEQYF. CDR3 DNA: TGTGCCTTCCGGGAAGAGGACCGTAACTCCTACGAGCAGTACTTC. Based on the CDR3 plus reference TRBV19 and TRBJ2-7, the full variable domain is DGGITQSPKYLFRKEGQNVTLSCEQNLNHDAMYWYRQDPGQGLRLIYYSQIVNDFQKGDIAEGYSVSREKKESFPLTVTSAQKNPTAFYLCAFREEDRNSYEQYFGPGTRLTVT.